Each of the 32 T cell receptor beta chains below was sequenced from the same sample in a study of shared clonotypes between healthy human individuals. Profiling relied on immunoSEQ multiplex PCR, and the TCRdb table lists in-frame clones only, not all of them. The sample gives about 1,900,000 clones, over 85% of which show up once; 1.2% is in the top ten. Naive CD8 isolation took CD45RO-negative cells positively selected for CCR7 and excluded terminally differentiated effector memory CD45RA+ cells. The sample comprised naive CD8+ T cells sorted from blood. The receptor source for this set is a man aged 18 to 29 in good health.

The chain recombines TRBV27 with TRBJ1-2; 8 bases match TRBD1. Germline V gene lookup returns CDR1 MNHEY and CDR2 SMNVEV (reference sequence). CDR3 length: 14 residues. Losses at the gene ends were 7 bases for V and 1 base for J; bases not matched to a gene: 5. CDR3 in DNA: TGTGCCAGCACCCGGACAGGGAGTAACTATGGCTACACCTTC. This sequence encodes CASTRTGSNYGYTF.

The chain carries TRBV9 and TRBJ2-1; D ambiguous. The CDR3 consists of 15 residues. Germline CDR1 reads SGDLS; CDR2 reads YYNGEE. The V and J ends lost 0 bases and 8 bases respectively, with 15 bases between them. CDR3 bases: TGTGCCAGCAGCGTAGAGCCCGAGCTGTGGTATGAGCAGTTCTTC. Translating it yields CASSVEPELWYEQFF. The full variable domain, in which reference TRBV9 and TRBJ2-1 provide the parts outside the CDR3, is DSGVTQTPKHLITATGQRVTLRCSPRSGDLSVYWYQQSLDQGLQFLIQYYNGEERAKGNILERFSAQQFPDLHSELNLSSLELGDSALYFCASSVEPELWYEQFFGPGTRLTVL.

This clone was picked up a small number of times. The sample holds other DNA sequences that translate to the same CDR3. This chain links TRBV5-6 with TRBJ1-5; D is possibly TRBD1 (5 bases). The V end lost 2 bases, the J end lost 4 bases, and 7 bases lay between the germline ends. Germline V lookup: CDR1 SGHDT, CDR2 YYEEEE. The CDR3 has 13 amino acids. As DNA, the CDR3 is TGTGCCAGCAGCTTTGGGGGGAATCAGCCCCAGCATTTT. Encoded protein: CASSFGGNQPQHF.

This chain joins TRBV20-1 and TRBJ2-7; TRBD1 might be the D (5 bases). The CDR3 is made up of 10 amino acids. Germline loops: CDR1 DFQATT, CDR2 SNEGSKA (reference sequence). Written as DNA, the CDR3 is TGCGGGGCTGGGCGATACGAGCAGTACTTC. It specifies CGAGRYEQYF.

This clone was seen a single time. Other nucleotide sequences in the sample specify the same CDR3. The CDR3 reads CASSLGQGSYNEQFF. CDR3 DNA: TGTGCCAGCAGTCTAGGACAGGGATCCTACAATGAGCAGTTCTTC. The chain combines TRBV6-5 with TRBJ2-1; the match to TRBD1 covers 8 bases. Trimming at V came to 5 bases and at J to 1 base, leaving 4 bases not matched to a gene. This CDR3 region has 15 residues. Germline V gives CDR1 MNHEY, CDR2 SVGAGI.

The J gene is TRBJ2-1, the V gene TRBV13, with TRBD2 matching over 8 bases. The CDR3 has 15 residues. CDR1 and CDR2 (germline): PRHDT, FYEKMQ (reference sequence). Unmatched junction bases numbered 2, after V lost 1 base and J lost 3 bases. The CDR3 region has the DNA TGTGCCAGCAGCTTAGACAGCGGGAGCTACAATGAGCAGTTCTTC. Protein sequence: CASSLDSGSYNEQFF.

The V and J genes are TRBV6-5 and TRBJ2-7, with D perhaps matching TRBD1 (6 bases). This CDR3 region has 14 residues. Germline lookup yields CDR1 MNHEY and CDR2 SVGAGI. Between the trimmed V and J ends, which lost 6 bases and 3 bases, there was a span of 15 bases. The CDR3 loop reads CASSGDRSFYEQYF. The CDR3, as DNA: TGTGCCAGCAGCGGCGACAGGTCGTTCTACGAGCAGTACTTC.

This clone was seen once. This sequence joins TRBV6-1 and TRBJ2-7; unclear D gene. The CDR3 spans 12 residues. Between the trimmed V and J ends, which lost 2 bases and 6 bases, there was a span of 8 bases. Germline V gene data show CDR1 as MNHNS and CDR2 as SASEGT. CDR3 in DNA: TGTGCCAGCAGTGAAACCATTCCCGAGCAGTACTTC. Translated, it gives CASSETIPEQYF.

This chain connects TRBV5-6 to TRBJ2-4; maybe TRBD1 (5 bases). Germline CDR1 SGHDT, CDR2 YYEEEE. V was trimmed by 5 bases and J by 0 bases, leaving 12 bases between them. This CDR3 comprises 15 residues. The CDR3 sequence: CASSFQGLAKNIQYF. The CDR3 DNA reads as TGTGCCAGCAGTTTTCAGGGTTTAGCCAAAAACATTCAGTACTTC. The whole variable domain, filled in from reference TRBV5-6 and TRBJ2-4, reads DAGVTQSPTHLIKTRGQQVTLRCSPKSGHDTVSWYQQALGQGPQFIFQYYEEEERQRGNFPDRFSGHQFPNYSSELNVNALLLGDSALYLCASSFQGLAKNIQYFGAGTRLSVL.

As regards this clone: This specimen includes other DNA sequences encoding the same CDR3. The rearrangement uses TRBV10-2 and TRBJ1-1; D not resolved. CDR1 and CDR2 from the germline V gene are WSHSY and SAAADI. Trimming removed 0 bases from V and 5 bases from J, with 1 base in between. The CDR3 has 11 residues. CDR3 in DNA: TGCGCCAGCAGTGAGTCTACTGAAGCTTTCTTT. Translated, it gives CASSESTEAFF.

V usage is TRBV28 and J usage is TRBJ2-2; no definite D call. CDR1 is MDHEN and CDR2 is SYDVKM in the germline V gene. V shed 5 bases and J shed 4 bases, with 8 bases lying between them. The CDR3 totals 13 residues. The CDR3 loop is CASSPVLTGELFF. CDR3 DNA sequence: TGTGCCAGCAGTCCAGTCCTCACCGGGGAGCTGTTTTTT. The full variable domain, in which reference TRBV28 and TRBJ2-2 provide the parts outside the CDR3, is DVKVTQSSRYLVKRTGEKVFLECVQDMDHENMFWYRQDPGLGLRLIYFSYDVKMKEKGDIPEGYSVSREKKERFSLILESASTNQTSMYLCASSPVLTGELFFGEGSRLTVL.

J is TRBJ2-7 and V is TRBV19; 10 nucleotides match TRBD1. CDR1 and CDR2 (germline): LNHDA, SQIVND (reference sequence). The CDR3 contains 15 residues. The junction had 6 bases not matched to a gene; V was cut back by 4 bases and J by 3 bases. The CDR3 coding sequence is TGTGCCAGTAGTACGACAGGGGGCGAAGTCTACGAGCAGTACTTC. Protein product: CASSTTGGEVYEQYF.

The chain links TRBV12-5 to TRBJ2-1; TRBD2 aligns across 16 bases. The CDR3 covers 18 residues. V dropped 7 bases and J dropped 5; count of bases not matched to a gene: 11. In germline, CDR1 is LGHNT, CDR2 FRNRAP. CDR3 amino acids: CASALTGTSGRAHNEQFF. The CDR3 DNA sequence: TGTGCTAGTGCCTTGACTGGGACTAGCGGGAGGGCCCACAATGAGCAGTTCTTC.

The V call is TRBV6-5, the J call TRBJ1-5; D unresolved. Germline V gives CDR1 MNHEY, CDR2 SVGAGI. Deletions cut 2 bases from V and 0 bases from J, with 5 bases between. The length of the CDR3 is 14 residues. The CDR3 spells CASSYPGSNQPQHF. The CDR3, as DNA: TGTGCCAGCAGTTACCCAGGTAGCAATCAGCCCCAGCATTTT.

V gene TRBV5-1 combines with J gene TRBJ2-7, with 7 bases aligning to TRBD1. J lost 0 bases, V lost 5 bases, and 5 bases had no gene match. In germline, CDR1 is SGHRS, CDR2 YFSETQ. There are 14 residues in the CDR3. CDR3 nucleotides: TGCGCCAGCAGAAACCGGGACAGCTCCTACGAGCAGTACTTC. This encodes CASRNRDSSYEQYF.

V is TRBV12-5 and J is TRBJ2-2; D is tentatively TRBD1 or TRBD2 (5 bases each). Per germline, CDR1 LGHNT and CDR2 FRNRAP. V was cut by 2 bases and J by 7 bases, with 14 bases left in between. This CDR3 is 15 amino acids long. The CDR3 loop is CASGLRADGGGELFF. The DNA of the CDR3 is TGTGCTAGTGGTTTGAGGGCGGATGGGGGCGGGGAGCTGTTTTTT. The variable domain in full, with the rest retrieved from reference TRBV12-5 and TRBJ2-2, is DARVTQTPRHKVTEMGQEVTMRCQPILGHNTVFWYRQTMMQGLELLAYFRNRAPLDDSGMPKDRFSAEMPDATLATLKIQPSEPRDSAVYFCASGLRADGGGELFFGEGSRLTVL.

As to this clone: This sample includes further DNA sequences coding for the same CDR3. This sequence joins TRBV27 and TRBJ2-7, with a weak D call TRBD1 (6 bases). V was cut by 4 bases and J by 0 bases, with 10 bases left in between. This CDR3 spans 14 amino acids. Germline V gives CDR1 MNHEY, CDR2 SMNVEV (reference sequence). As DNA, the CDR3 is TGTGCCAGCAGTTCCCGGGACAACTCCTACGAGCAGTACTTC. It specifies CASSSRDNSYEQYF.

A remark on this clone: Other DNA sequences within the sample encode an identical CDR3. This chain connects TRBV4-2 to TRBJ1-1; 7 bases are a match to TRBD1. Losses at the gene ends were 0 bases for V and 3 bases for J; bases not matched to a gene: 1. CDR3 length equals 14 residues. The germline gives CDR1 LGHNA, CDR2 YNFKEQ. CDR3 sequence: CASSQETGYTEAFF. The CDR3 DNA reads as TGTGCCAGCAGCCAAGAGACAGGGTACACTGAAGCTTTCTTT.

The V gene is TRBV25-1, the J gene TRBJ2-7; D might be TRBD2 (6 bases). The CDR3 has 11 amino acids. From germline, CDR1 is MGHDK and CDR2 SYGVNS. Trimming took off 7 bases at V and 7 bases at J, with 11 bases between the two ends. CDR3 DNA sequence: TGTGCCAGCAAAAGGGACTGGGAGCAGTACTTC. Translation gives CASKRDWEQYF.

The chain combines TRBV10-2 with TRBJ1-1, with D possibly matching TRBD1 (5 bases). V was clipped by 2 bases and J by 0 bases, with 10 bases between them. The CDR3 spans 15 residues. Germline CDR1 reads WSHSY; CDR2 reads SAAADI. CDR3 region: CASSEMEGLNTEAFF. The CDR3 region has the DNA TGCGCCAGCAGTGAGATGGAGGGGTTGAACACTGAAGCTTTCTTT.

V and J are TRBV7-9 and TRBJ2-3; the match to TRBD1 covers 7 bases. Germline trimming cut 5 bases from V and 2 bases from J; bases unmatched to any gene: 10. The CDR3 is 16 amino acids. Germline V CDR1 and CDR2: SEHNR, FQNEAQ (reference sequence). The CDR3 is CASSPGTDEFTDTQYF. CDR3 bases: TGTGCCAGCAGCCCCGGGACAGATGAGTTCACAGATACGCAGTATTTT.

The chain links TRBV19 to TRBJ2-3, with D perhaps TRBD1 (6 bases). Germline CDR1 reads LNHDA; CDR2 reads SQIVND (reference sequence). V was pared by 3 bases and J by 3 bases, with 10 bases between. CDR3 length: 14 amino acids. CDR3 sequence (DNA): TGTGCCAGTAGTATGGCAGGGGCGACAGATACGCAGTATTTT. This codes for CASSMAGATDTQYF.

The genes are TRBV7-9 and TRBJ1-4; 8 positions match TRBD1. Germline CDR1 and CDR2: SEHNR and FQNEAQ (reference sequence). The CDR3 length is 15 residues. V shed 5 bases, J shed 7 bases, and the junction held 9 bases outside the gene matches. DNA for the CDR3: TGTGCCAGCAGCGTTCACAGGGGGGAGACTGAAAAACTGTTTTTT. Translation gives CASSVHRGETEKLFF.

This rearrangement joins TRBV28 to TRBJ2-1, with 10 bases matching TRBD2. J lost 5 bases, V lost 5 bases, and 9 bases had no gene match. Germline V CDR1 and CDR2: MDHEN, SYDVKM. The CDR3 consists of 16 residues. The CDR3 coding sequence is TGTGCCAGCAGTCCCCTCAACAGCGGGGGGGACAATGAGCAGTTCTTC. It encodes CASSPLNSGGDNEQFF.

The rearrangement joins TRBV28 to TRBJ1-6, with D perhaps matching TRBD1 (6 bases). V was clipped by 5 bases and J by 4 bases, with 15 bases between them. CDR3 length: 16 residues. Germline V gene lookup returns CDR1 MDHEN and CDR2 SYDVKM. DNA for the CDR3: TGTGCCAGCAGTCACCCGACAGGCGATTATAATTCACCCCTCCACTTT. It encodes CASSHPTGDYNSPLHF.

The chain couples TRBV27 to TRBJ2-3; D call uncertain. Germline CDR1 reads MNHEY; CDR2 reads SMNVEV (reference sequence). The CDR3 consists of 11 residues. V lost 2 bases, J lost 7 bases, and 4 bases lay in between. CDR3 region: CASSLGHTQYF. CDR3 sequence (DNA): TGTGCCAGCAGTTTAGGGCATACGCAGTATTTT.

J is TRBJ1-2 and V is TRBV29-1, with 7 nucleotides matching TRBD1. The V segment lost 2 bases and the J segment 6 bases; nucleotides outside the gene matches: 6. The CDR3 is made up of 13 amino acids. Germline V gene sequence: CDR1 SQVTM, CDR2 ANQGSEA. CDR3 sequence reads: CSVERDRDHGYTF. The CDR3 nucleotides are TGCAGCGTTGAACGTGACAGGGACCATGGCTACACCTTC.

The CDR3 DNA follows: TGTGCCAGTACCATGGGTCGTTGGAACACTGAAGCTTTCTTT. Amino acid sequence: CASTMGRWNTEAFF. The chain joins TRBV19 to TRBJ1-1; D not resolved. Germline assignment: CDR1 LNHDA and CDR2 SQIVND (reference sequence). V gave up 7 bases and J gave up 1 base, with 13 bases separating them. The CDR3 has 14 residues.

The chain recombines TRBV14 with TRBJ1-2; no reliable D call. V lost 0 bases to trimming and J lost 4 bases, with 15 bases between them. The CDR3 has 16 amino acids. Germline V lookup: CDR1 SGHDN, CDR2 FVKESK. CDR3 DNA: TGTGCCAGCAGCCAAGAGCGCGACCTCTCGGGCTATGGCTACACCTTC. It specifies CASSQERDLSGYGYTF.

The chain is built from TRBV11-3 and TRBJ1-1; D is ambiguous. This CDR3 has 17 residues. The V and J ends lost 1 base and 3 bases respectively, with 18 bases between them. Germline V lookup: CDR1 SGHNT, CDR2 YENEEA. The DNA for the CDR3 is TGTGCCAGCAGCTTAGGATACCGGGGAGTTAGGGACACTGAAGCTTTCTTT. Amino acid sequence: CASSLGYRGVRDTEAFF.

The J gene is TRBJ2-7, the V gene TRBV28; D not certain. This CDR3 spans 14 amino acids. The germline gives CDR1 MDHEN, CDR2 SYDVKM. Trimming shortened V by 2 bases and J by 0 bases, and 8 bases separated the two germline ends. Here the CDR3 reads CASSLDLSSYEQYF. For the CDR3, the DNA is TGTGCCAGCAGTTTAGACCTCAGCTCCTACGAGCAGTACTTC.

The rearrangement joins TRBV18 to TRBJ1-1; a possible D gene is TRBD1 (5 bases). This CDR3 is 13 amino acids long. Germline V gene data show CDR1 as KGHSH and CDR2 as LQKENI. V was trimmed by 3 bases and J by 7 bases, leaving 12 bases between them. CDR3 amino acids: CASSPVGQGEAFF. The CDR3 DNA is TGTGCCAGCTCACCGGTGGGGCAGGGTGAAGCTTTCTTT.